The sequence of this TCR beta chain was determined in a study of blood T cell repertoires in COVID-19. Study in general: Some COVID-19 samples were acute and others convalescent; all came from the United States, Italy and Spain. Nucleic acid was either cDNA or gDNA, and it came from T cells, B-cell-depleted T cells, or PBMCs.

Study processing details: Cell counts per sample came from amplifying reference gene primers. TCRdb's copy holds only in-frame clones and misses some; the assay was immunoSEQ multiplex PCR. V, J and clone size derive from that table, while D and trimming were established from the DNA sequence. The sample shows about 100,000 clones, roughly 80% of them seen only once. Germline CDR1 reads LGHNA; CDR2 reads YNFKEQ. This CDR3 region has 19 residues. With V trimmed by 4 bases and J by 2 bases, 13 bases remained unmatched. This sequence was found in a woman in her 70s with acute or convalescent COVID-19. The sample was peripheral blood. The chain joins TRBV4-2 to TRBJ1-5; 11 bases are shared with TRBD1. In nucleotides, the CDR3 is TGTGCCAGCAGCCGCACGAGATCGGACAGGGGGCAAGGCAATCAGCCCCAGCATTTT. It is translated as CASSRTRSDRGQGNQPQHF.